A selection of T cell receptor beta chains follows, all from one sample in a study of T-cell reconstitution after alpha-beta-depleted transplantation in children. One entry per CDR3 protein results from TCRdb running MiXCR on the PCR reads. Of a few hundred thousand distinct CDR3 sequences listed, roughly a tenth are singletons. Source: PBMCs, taken before TCRalphabeta/CD19-depleted stem cell transplant. These TCRs come from a boy under three years old with acute myeloid leukemia, due to receive a stem cell transplant. Both conserved end residues are trimmed from each CDR3.

v_gene | CDR3aa
TRBV10-3 | AISASGALGTQY
TRBV7-3 | ASSTPDTGTGELF
TRBV7-3 | ASSRIPGPTQEQY
TRBV3-1 | ASSQEAGGNGNTIY
TRBV9 | ASSVARSSYNEQF
TRBV10-3 | AISESFSTDTQY
TRBV28 | ASIPGTSGQETQY
TRBV20-1 | SARHSTGGQPQH
TRBV6-1 | ASRTGSSYEQY
TRBV9 | ASSEADRATDTQY